This TCR beta chain was identified during a study of cytomegalovirus exposure and HLA in healthy donors. With regard to this clone: The antigen is not known.

60 Vbeta and 13 Jbeta primers were used in PCR. Repertoires were generated with immunoSEQ multiplex PCR, while TCRdb's copy carries only in-frame clones and drops some. The table records around 220,000 clones, roughly 83% of them present only once. General study points: Cytomegalovirus association was assigned to about 150 TCR beta chains. TCR beta chain V- and J-gene trimming was linked, in a later analysis, to a missense variant in DCLRE1C.

V lost 4 bases and J lost 1, with 13 bases in between. Germline CDR1 is GTSNPN and CDR2 is SVGIG (reference sequence). The CDR3 sequence is 14 residues long. This receptor was taken from a girl aged 10 to 17 in good health and CMV-seronegative. Sequencing was carried out using PBMCs. The V gene is TRBV30, the J gene TRBJ1-1, with D perhaps matching TRBD1 (5 bases). CDR3 coding DNA: TGTGCCTGGAAACTGTTTGACAGGAACACTGAAGCTTTCTTT. Translated, it gives CAWKLFDRNTEAFF.